This T cell receptor (beta chain) was profiled in a study of blood T cell repertoires in COVID-19. Original processing notes: Reference gene primer amplification gave nucleated cell count estimates. This table comes from immunoSEQ multiplex PCR, and its TCRdb copy is limited to in-frame clones, with some not included. D and trimming were read from the DNA, whereas the V and J calls and clone size are those reported in that table. The table has under 100,000 clones, approximately 86% seen once; the top ten hold 12%. The CDR3 is 15 amino acids. CDR1 is SGDLS and CDR2 is YYNGEE in the germline V gene. Trimming pared 0 bases from V and 0 bases from J, leaving 9 bases between.

The source material was peripheral blood. The V and J genes are TRBV9 and TRBJ1-1; weak D call: TRBD1 (5 bases). The receptor was isolated from a woman aged 65 to 85 with active or convalescent COVID-19. As DNA, the CDR3 is TGTGCCAGCAGCGTAGGAGACAGAATGAACACTGAAGCTTTCTTT. This codes for CASSVGDRMNTEAFF.